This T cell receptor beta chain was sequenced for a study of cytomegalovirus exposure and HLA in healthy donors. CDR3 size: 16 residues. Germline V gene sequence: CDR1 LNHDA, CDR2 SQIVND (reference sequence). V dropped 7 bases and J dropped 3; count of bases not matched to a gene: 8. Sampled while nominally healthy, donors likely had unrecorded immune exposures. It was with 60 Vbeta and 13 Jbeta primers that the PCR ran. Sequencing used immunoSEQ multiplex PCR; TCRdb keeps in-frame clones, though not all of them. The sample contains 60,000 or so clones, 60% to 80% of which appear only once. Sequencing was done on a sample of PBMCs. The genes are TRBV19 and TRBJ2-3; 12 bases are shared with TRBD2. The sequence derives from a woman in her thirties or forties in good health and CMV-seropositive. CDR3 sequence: CASKPSGGARTDTQYF. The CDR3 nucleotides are TGTGCCAGTAAGCCTAGCGGGGGGGCCAGGACAGATACGCAGTATTTT.